This entry lists 31 T cell receptor beta chains sequenced from one sample in a study of beta chain features in type 1 diabetes. Study observations and caveats: Among all four CD4+ subsets, Type 1 diabetes patients had TCRB CDR3s that were moderately but significantly shorter.

Of the isolated RNA, all was reverse transcribed, and so the sequenced material was expressed TCRB transcripts. Data came from immunoSEQ multiplex PCR; TCRdb stores just in-frame clones and leaves some out. In the table there are 300,000 or so clones, 9.3% of which are singletons. No antigen has been identified for these receptors. The sequencing sample was made of central memory CD4+ T cells from blood. These receptor sequences come from a man between 25 and 39 years old with type 1 diabetes.

As for this clone: Other DNA sequences from this sample encode an identical CDR3 as well. The J gene is TRBJ1-2, the V gene TRBV27; D gene uncertain. V was trimmed by 0 bases and J by 1 base, leaving 6 bases between them. The CDR3 totals 14 residues. Germline CDR1 and CDR2: MNHEY and SMNVEV (reference sequence). The CDR3 DNA follows: TGTGCCAGCAGTTTATCGTCGGGTAACTATGGCTACACCTTC. As protein: CASSLSSGNYGYTF.

This clone was observed a few times. The CDR3 DNA sequence: TGTGCCAGCAGCTCAGGGATTTATAGCAATCAGCCCCAGCATTTT. Encoded protein: CASSSGIYSNQPQHF. The rearrangement links TRBV6-5 to TRBJ1-5, with a possible D match to TRBD1 (5 bases). V lost 6 bases to trimming and J lost 0 bases, with 12 bases between them. CDR3 size: 15 residues. Germline V gene lookup returns CDR1 MNHEY and CDR2 SVGAGI.

V gene TRBV7-2 combines with J gene TRBJ2-1; D is perhaps TRBD2 (6 bases). V shed 3 bases and J shed 0 bases, with 15 bases lying between them. This CDR3 is 17 amino acids long. CDR1 is SGHTA and CDR2 is FQGNSA in the germline V gene. The DNA of the CDR3 is TGTGCCAGCAGCTTCAATTGGCGGGGACCCTCCTACAATGAGCAGTTCTTC. Translating it yields CASSFNWRGPSYNEQFF. Full variable domain (rest looked up from reference TRBV7-2 and TRBJ2-1): GAGVSQSPSNKVTEKGKDVELRCDPISGHTALYWYRQSLGQGLEFLIYFQGNSAPDKSGLPSDRFSAERTGGSVSTLTIQRTQQEDSAVYLCASSFNWRGPSYNEQFFGPGTRLTVL.

The chain links TRBV5-6 to TRBJ1-2, with 7 bases fitting TRBD1. CDR3 length: 14 amino acids. Germline V gene lookup returns CDR1 SGHDT and CDR2 YYEEEE. V was pared by 4 bases and J by 8 bases, with 11 bases of the junction left unmatched. The CDR3 spells CASSKGQPPAGYTF. The CDR3 DNA is TGTGCCAGCAGCAAGGGACAGCCCCCGGCGGGCTACACCTTC.

In its sample, this clone was seen a few times. The rearrangement links TRBV7-9 to TRBJ2-6, with TRBD1 identical over 9 bases. V lost 4 bases and J lost 0; bases outside the gene matches: 4. CDR1 is SEHNR and CDR2 is FQNEAQ in the germline V gene (reference sequence). This CDR3 is 17 amino acids long. In DNA, the CDR3 is TGTGCCAGCAGCTCTACAGGGGGCATCTCTGGGGCCAACGTCCTGACTTTC. Its protein product is CASSSTGGISGANVLTF.

V usage is TRBV7-8 and J usage is TRBJ2-2; D ambiguous. V lost 5 bases to trimming and J lost 0 bases, with 16 bases between them. The CDR3 consists of 17 residues. Germline V CDR1 and CDR2: SGHVS, FQNEAQ. CDR3 residues: CASSPHDSASNTGELFF. The CDR3 DNA reads TGTGCCAGCAGCCCTCATGACTCAGCTTCGAACACCGGGGAGCTGTTTTTT.

This clone has only a few counts. The chain recombines TRBV18 with TRBJ2-3; 15 bases are shared with TRBD2. Germline values: CDR1 KGHSH, CDR2 LQKENI. Trimming at V came to 4 bases and at J to 4 bases, leaving 0 bases not matched to a gene. The length of the CDR3 is 15 residues. This CDR3 is CASSRTSGGADTQYF. In DNA form, the CDR3 reads TGTGCCAGCTCACGGACTAGCGGGGGGGCAGATACGCAGTATTTT.

This clone was found a few times. The chain employs TRBV6-1 and TRBJ2-5, with D perhaps given as TRBD1 or TRBD2 (5 bases each). Germline V lookup: CDR1 MNHNS, CDR2 SASEGT. The CDR3 consists of 14 residues. The V and J ends lost 2 bases and 2 bases respectively, with 9 bases between them. This chain's CDR3 is CASSESGAQETQYF. CDR3 nucleotides: TGTGCCAGCAGTGAATCCGGGGCGCAAGAGACCCAGTACTTC.

This clone was counted only a few times. Other nucleotide sequences from this sample produce the same CDR3. V is TRBV11-2 and J is TRBJ2-5, with D possibly TRBD2 on 6 matching bases. Germline V gene lookup returns CDR1 SGHAT and CDR2 FQNNGV. V lost 5 bases, J lost 1 base, and 8 bases lay in between. The length of the CDR3 is 13 residues. CDR3 in amino acids: CASSPGLQETQYF. The DNA of the CDR3 is TGTGCCAGCAGCCCGGGACTCCAAGAGACCCAGTACTTC.

This clone has a count of ten or more. The chain carries TRBV2 and TRBJ2-6, with D unresolved. The CDR3 spans 14 residues. Germline V lookup: CDR1 SNHLY, CDR2 FYNNEI. V lost 6 bases and J lost 0, with 6 bases in between. Here the CDR3 reads CASSYSSGANVLTF. In DNA, the CDR3 is TGTGCCAGCAGCTACAGCTCTGGGGCCAACGTCCTGACTTTC.

The genes are TRBV7-2 and TRBJ2-5; D not certain. CDR3 length equals 15 residues. V was cut by 3 bases and J by 0 bases, with 11 bases left in between. The germline V gene encodes CDR1 SGHTA and CDR2 FQGNSA. The CDR3 DNA reads as TGTGCCAGCAGCTTGTACGAAGTCTACCAAGAGACCCAGTACTTC. Translation: CASSLYEVYQETQYF.

This clone was seen at least ten times. The rearrangement links TRBV4-3 to TRBJ2-1, with 8 bases lining up with TRBD1. Germline CDR1 is LGHNA and CDR2 is YSLEER. The CDR3 contains 13 residues. With 0 bases clipped from V and 14 bases from J, the junction kept 6 bases outside the gene matches. CDR3 in amino acids: CASSQDTGGLEFF. CDR3 nucleotides: TGCGCCAGCAGCCAAGATACAGGGGGGTTGGAGTTCTTC.

This clone has only a few counts. V and J are TRBV19 and TRBJ2-1; 7 positions agree with TRBD1. The V gene's germline CDR1 is LNHDA and CDR2 SQIVND (reference sequence). The CDR3 runs to 16 residues. The junction had 13 bases not matched to a gene; V was cut back by 4 bases and J by 7 bases. Here the CDR3 DNA reads TGTGCCAGTAGTACAAGGACAGGACTGATGGGAAATGAGCAGTTCTTC. It yields the protein CASSTRTGLMGNEQFF. Variable domain in full (rest from reference TRBV19 and TRBJ2-1): DGGITQSPKYLFRKEGQNVTLSCEQNLNHDAMYWYRQDPGQGLRLIYYSQIVNDFQKGDIAEGYSVSREKKESFPLTVTSAQKNPTAFYLCASSTRTGLMGNEQFFGPGTRLTVL.

V is TRBV15 and J is TRBJ2-1, with TRBD1 matching 7 bases. V gave up 2 bases and J gave up 2 bases; unmatched junction bases: 6. The CDR3 runs 16 residues. Germline CDR1 reads LNHNV; CDR2 reads YYDKDF (reference sequence). The CDR3 spells CATSRQTGTAYNEQFF. The DNA for the CDR3 is TGTGCCACCAGCAGACAAACCGGGACAGCCTACAATGAGCAGTTCTTC.

The chain recombines TRBV28 with TRBJ1-2, with 11 bases that match TRBD1. Germline CDR1 MDHEN, CDR2 SYDVKM. Losses at the gene ends were 5 bases for V and 4 bases for J; bases not matched to a gene: 6. This CDR3 comprises 15 residues. In DNA, the CDR3 is TGTGCCAGCAGTCAGGGACAGGGGGTTGTCTATGGCTACACCTTC. Protein sequence: CASSQGQGVVYGYTF.

This clone has only one observation. The chain is built from TRBV6-6 and TRBJ2-7; 7 bases fit TRBD2. The length of the CDR3 is 15 residues. J was trimmed by 5 bases and V by 7 bases; bases with no gene match: 14. CDR1 MNHNY and CDR2 SVGAGI come from the germline V gene (reference sequence). For the CDR3, the DNA is TGTGCCAGCAACTACGACGTCGGGGGGAAGGACGAGCAGTACTTC. This translates into CASNYDVGGKDEQYF.

This clone was found a few times. The chain joins TRBV7-8 to TRBJ1-4, with TRBD1 matching over 7 bases. After removal of 1 base from V and 7 bases from J, the junction contained 6 bases not matched to a gene. This CDR3 has 15 amino acids. CDR1 and CDR2 (germline): SGHVS, FQNEAQ. The CDR3 region is CASSLDGRGGEKLFF. The CDR3 nucleotides are TGTGCCAGCAGCTTAGACGGCAGGGGGGGTGAAAAACTGTTTTTT. Filled out from reference TRBV7-8 and TRBJ1-4, the complete variable domain reads GAGVSQSPRYKVAKRGQDVALRCDPISGHVSLFWYQQALGQGPEFLTYFQNEAQLDKSGLPSDRFFAERPEGSVSTLKIQRTQQEDSAVYLCASSLDGRGGEKLFFGSGTQLSVL.

The chain joins TRBV7-9 to TRBJ2-1; TRBD1 is a possible D gene (6 bases). Germline V gene lookup returns CDR1 SEHNR and CDR2 FQNEAQ (reference sequence). Trimming took 5 bases from V and 3 from J, leaving 17 bases between them. The length of the CDR3 is 16 residues. The CDR3 here is CASSQSGGLLYNEQFF. For the CDR3, the DNA is TGTGCCAGCAGCCAGAGTGGGGGCCTCCTCTACAATGAGCAGTTCTTC.

This clone has at least ten counts. The J gene is TRBJ2-1, the V gene TRBV10-3, with TRBD2 matching over 8 bases. Germline CDR1 reads ENHRY; CDR2 reads SYGVKD. The CDR3 contains 14 residues. V lost 7 bases to trimming and J lost 6 bases; unmatched junction nucleotides: 8. CDR3 in DNA: TGTGCCATCAAGTCGACTAGCGAGGGCAATGAGCAGTTCTTC. As protein: CAIKSTSEGNEQFF.

CDR3 DNA: TGTGCCAGCAACCGCAGGGATACCGGGGAGCTGTTTTTT. It is translated as CASNRRDTGELFF. The gene calls are TRBV6-6 and TRBJ2-2, with D maybe TRBD1 (5 bases). Germline V gene data show CDR1 as MNHNY and CDR2 as SVGAGI (reference sequence). The CDR3 spans 13 residues. V gave up 7 bases and J gave up 5 bases, with 11 bases separating them.

The gene calls are TRBV5-6 and TRBJ2-7; 8 bases align to TRBD1. CDR3 length equals 16 residues. CDR1 and CDR2 from the germline V gene are SGHDT and YYEEEE. The ends lost 0 bases at V and 3 bases at J; junction bases unmatched: 8. The CDR3 DNA sequence: TGTGCCAGCAGCTTGGCCAGCAGGGGGCTATACTACGAGCAGTACTTC. Translation gives CASSLASRGLYYEQYF. Drawing the rest from reference TRBV5-6 and TRBJ2-7, the complete variable domain is DAGVTQSPTHLIKTRGQQVTLRCSPKSGHDTVSWYQQALGQGPQFIFQYYEEEERQRGNFPDRFSGHQFPNYSSELNVNALLLGDSALYLCASSLASRGLYYEQYFGPGTRLTVT.

This rearrangement joins TRBV7-2 to TRBJ2-5; D is perhaps TRBD1 or TRBD2 (5 bases each). Germline CDR1 is SGHTA and CDR2 is FQGNSA. The CDR3 consists of 15 residues. Deletions cut 1 base from V and 1 base from J, with 10 bases between. The CDR3 coding sequence is TGTGCCAGCAGCTTAGTAGAGGGGAGCCAAGAGACCCAGTACTTC. Its protein product is CASSLVEGSQETQYF. The whole variable domain, remainder taken from reference TRBV7-2 and TRBJ2-5, is GAGVSQSPSNKVTEKGKDVELRCDPISGHTALYWYRQSLGQGLEFLIYFQGNSAPDKSGLPSDRFSAERTGGSVSTLTIQRTQQEDSAVYLCASSLVEGSQETQYFGPGTRLLVL.

This clone was counted between two and nine times. The chain links TRBV9 to TRBJ1-2; D perhaps matches TRBD1 (6 bases). Trimming cost V 3 bases and J 6 bases, with 18 bases left between them. The CDR3 length is 15 residues. Germline lookup yields CDR1 SGDLS and CDR2 YYNGEE. CDR3 residues: CASSEKARGQNGYTF. The CDR3 DNA reads TGTGCCAGCAGCGAGAAAGCCCGGGGGCAGAATGGCTACACCTTC.

The rearrangement joins TRBV4-3 to TRBJ1-2; D is possibly TRBD1 (5 bases). Germline CDR1 reads LGHNA; CDR2 reads YSLEER. Trimming left V 3 bases short and J 7 bases short, with 21 bases between. This CDR3 spans 16 amino acids. The CDR3 is CASSQGTTEMTSGYTF. The CDR3 nucleotides are TGCGCCAGCAGCCAGGGAACGACAGAAATGACGTCTGGCTACACCTTC.

This chain joins TRBV4-1 and TRBJ1-2; TRBD1 aligns across 7 bases. The CDR3 is made up of 17 amino acids. Germline lookup yields CDR1 MGHRA and CDR2 YSYEKL. Trimming took 1 base from V and 3 from J; bases not matched to a gene: 11. For the CDR3, the DNA is TGCGCCAGCAGCCAAGGCCCGGGACAGATATCCGACTATGGCTACACCTTC. This gives the protein CASSQGPGQISDYGYTF.

This clone was found a few times. V is TRBV7-9 and J is TRBJ1-4, with TRBD1 as a possible D gene (5 bases). CDR1 is SEHNR, CDR2 FQNEAQ, per germline (reference sequence). The V end lost 5 bases, the J end lost 8 bases, and 18 bases lay between the germline ends. The CDR3 is made up of 15 amino acids. The CDR3 here is CASSLGAEGSEKLFF. CDR3 DNA: TGTGCCAGCAGCCTAGGGGCCGAGGGTTCGGAAAAACTGTTTTTT.

The chain combines TRBV5-1 with TRBJ2-7; 9 bases agree with TRBD1. The CDR3 has 14 amino acids. In germline, CDR1 is SGHRS, CDR2 YFSETQ. After removal of 4 bases from V and 3 bases from J, the junction contained 5 bases not matched to a gene. The CDR3: CASSLGTGNYEQYF. CDR3 nucleotides: TGCGCCAGCAGCCTAGGGACAGGGAACTACGAGCAGTACTTC.

The rearrangement joins TRBV10-2 to TRBJ2-5; no reliable D call. CDR3 length: 12 residues. Looked up from germline, CDR1 is WSHSY and CDR2 is SAAADI. V lost 1 base and J lost 0, with 0 bases in between. The CDR3 DNA follows: TGCGCCAGCAGTGAGTACCAAGAGACCCAGTACTTC. As protein: CASSEYQETQYF.

The rearrangement joins TRBV2 to TRBJ1-1; D is undetermined. CDR1 and CDR2 from the germline V gene are SNHLY and FYNNEI. CDR3 length: 15 residues. Trimming took off 4 bases at V and 1 base at J, with 13 bases between the two ends. The CDR3 sequence: CASSAVAGGNTEAFF. CDR3 in DNA: TGTGCCAGCAGTGCCGTTGCCGGAGGGAACACTGAAGCTTTCTTT.

V is TRBV7-2 and J is TRBJ1-2, with D maybe TRBD1 (5 bases). The CDR3 has 16 amino acids. V gave up 5 bases and J gave up 0 bases, with 16 bases separating them. CDR1 is SGHTA, CDR2 FQGNSA, per germline. As DNA, the CDR3 is TGTGCCAGCAGCCAAGGGGTCCAAGGTTCTAACTATGGCTACACCTTC. Translated, it gives CASSQGVQGSNYGYTF.

The rearrangement joins TRBV7-6 to TRBJ2-7, with 11 bases aligning to TRBD2. The CDR3 is made up of 18 amino acids. With 0 bases clipped from V and 1 base from J, the junction kept 8 bases outside the gene matches. The germline CDR1 and CDR2 sequences are SGHVS and FNYEAQ. CDR3 region: CASSLAAPSGGPSYEQYF. The CDR3 DNA follows: TGTGCCAGCAGCTTAGCTGCCCCTAGCGGGGGGCCGTCCTACGAGCAGTACTTC.